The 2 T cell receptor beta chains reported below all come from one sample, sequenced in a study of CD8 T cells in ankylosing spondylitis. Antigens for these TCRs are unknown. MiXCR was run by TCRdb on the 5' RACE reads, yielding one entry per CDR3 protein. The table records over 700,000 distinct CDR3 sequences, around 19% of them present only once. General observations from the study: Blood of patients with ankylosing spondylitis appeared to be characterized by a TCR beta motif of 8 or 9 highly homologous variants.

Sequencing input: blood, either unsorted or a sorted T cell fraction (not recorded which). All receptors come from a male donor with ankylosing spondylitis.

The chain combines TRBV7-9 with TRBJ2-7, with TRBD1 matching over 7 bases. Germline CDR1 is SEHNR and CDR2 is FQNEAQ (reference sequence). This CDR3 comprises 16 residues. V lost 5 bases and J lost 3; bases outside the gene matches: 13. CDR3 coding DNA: TGTGCCAGCAGCGATCCACTTCCCGGGACAGTCTACGAGCAGTACTTC. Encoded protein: CASSDPLPGTVYEQYF.

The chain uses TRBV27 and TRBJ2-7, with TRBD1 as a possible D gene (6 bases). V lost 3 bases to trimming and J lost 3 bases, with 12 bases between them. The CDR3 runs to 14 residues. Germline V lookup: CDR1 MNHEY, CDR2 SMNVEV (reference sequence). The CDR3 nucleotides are TGTGCCAGCAGTTTCCTGGGACAAGACTACGAGCAGTACTTC. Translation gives CASSFLGQDYEQYF.